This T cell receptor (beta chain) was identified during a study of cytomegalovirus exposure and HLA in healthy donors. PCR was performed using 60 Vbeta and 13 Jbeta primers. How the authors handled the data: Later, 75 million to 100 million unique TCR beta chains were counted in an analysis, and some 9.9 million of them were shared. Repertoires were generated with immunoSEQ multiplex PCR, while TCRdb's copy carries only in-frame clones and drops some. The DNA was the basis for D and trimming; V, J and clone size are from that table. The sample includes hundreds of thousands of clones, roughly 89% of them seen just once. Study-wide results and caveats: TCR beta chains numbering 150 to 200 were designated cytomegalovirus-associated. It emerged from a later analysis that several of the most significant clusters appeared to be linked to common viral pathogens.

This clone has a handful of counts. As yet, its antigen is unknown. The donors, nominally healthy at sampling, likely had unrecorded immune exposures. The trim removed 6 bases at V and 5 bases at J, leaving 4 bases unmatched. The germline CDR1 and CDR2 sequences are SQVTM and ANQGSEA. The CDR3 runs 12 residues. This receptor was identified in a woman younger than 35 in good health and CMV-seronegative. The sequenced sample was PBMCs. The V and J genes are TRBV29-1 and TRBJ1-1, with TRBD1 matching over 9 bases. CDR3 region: CSVPGQGTEAFF. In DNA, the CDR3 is TGCAGCGTGCCGGGACAGGGAACTGAAGCTTTCTTT.